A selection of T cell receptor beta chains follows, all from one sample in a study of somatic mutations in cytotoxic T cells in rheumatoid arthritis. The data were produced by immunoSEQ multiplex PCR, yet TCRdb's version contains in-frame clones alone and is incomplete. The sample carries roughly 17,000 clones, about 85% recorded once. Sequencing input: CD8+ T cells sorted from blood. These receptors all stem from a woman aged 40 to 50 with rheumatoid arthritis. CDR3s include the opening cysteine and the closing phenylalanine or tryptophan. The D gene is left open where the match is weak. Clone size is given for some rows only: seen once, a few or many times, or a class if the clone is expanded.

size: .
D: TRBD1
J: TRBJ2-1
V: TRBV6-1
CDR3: CAIGTGQSSYNEQFF
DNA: TGTGCCATCGGGACAGGCCAAAGCTCCTACAATGAGCAGTTCTTC

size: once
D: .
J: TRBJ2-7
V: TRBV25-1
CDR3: CASSLSGVSSYEQYF
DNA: TGTGCCAGCAGTCTGAGCGGAGTATCCTCCTACGAGCAGTACTTC

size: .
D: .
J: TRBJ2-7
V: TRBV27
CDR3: CASSMTASSYEQYF
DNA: TGTGCCAGCAGTATGACAGCTAGCTCCTACGAGCAGTACTTC

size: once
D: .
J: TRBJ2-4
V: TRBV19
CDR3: CASTRQEGTKNIQYF
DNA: TGTGCCAGTACCCGCCAAGAGGGAACCAAAAACATTCAGTACTTC

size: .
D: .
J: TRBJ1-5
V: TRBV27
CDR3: CASSRGADNQPQHF
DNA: TGTGCCAGCAGTCGCGGGGCCGACAATCAGCCCCAGCATTTT

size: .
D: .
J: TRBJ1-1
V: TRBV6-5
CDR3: CASSYQGGLEAFF
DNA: TGTGCCAGCAGTTACCAGGGAGGCCTTGAAGCTTTCTTT

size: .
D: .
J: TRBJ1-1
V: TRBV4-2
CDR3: CASSQYQGEAFF
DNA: TGTGCCAGCAGCCAATATCAGGGGGAAGCTTTCTTT

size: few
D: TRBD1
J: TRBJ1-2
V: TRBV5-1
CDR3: CASSSPGQGAQSDGYTF
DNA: TGCGCCAGCAGCTCCCCCGGACAGGGGGCGCAGTCTGATGGCTACACCTTC

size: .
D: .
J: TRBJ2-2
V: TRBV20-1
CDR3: CSASQTGELFF
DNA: TGCAGTGCTAGTCAGACCGGGGAGCTGTTTTTT

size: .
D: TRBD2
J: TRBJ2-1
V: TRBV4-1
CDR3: CASSSGGGAEGEQFF
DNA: TGCGCCAGCAGTTCTGGCGGGGGGGCCGAGGGTGAGCAGTTCTTC

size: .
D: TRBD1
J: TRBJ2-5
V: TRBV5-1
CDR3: CASSWDREAETQYF
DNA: TGCGCCAGCAGTTGGGACAGAGAGGCGGAGACCCAGTACTTC

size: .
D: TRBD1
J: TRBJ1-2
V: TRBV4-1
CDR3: CASSQVSTGESYTF
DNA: TGCGCCAGCAGCCAAGTATCTACAGGGGAAAGTTACACCTTC

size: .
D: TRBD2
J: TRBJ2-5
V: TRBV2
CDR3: CASSGDLAGAGETQYF
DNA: TGTGCCAGCAGTGGAGACCTAGCGGGGGCCGGGGAGACCCAGTACTTC

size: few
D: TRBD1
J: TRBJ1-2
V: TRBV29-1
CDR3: CSVEDFERGQGPNYGYTF
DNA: TGCAGCGTTGAAGACTTCGAGAGAGGACAGGGACCTAACTATGGCTACACCTTC

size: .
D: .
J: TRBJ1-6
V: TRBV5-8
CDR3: CASSYRDLNSPLHF
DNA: TGTGCCAGCAGCTACAGGGATCTGAATTCACCCCTCCACTTT

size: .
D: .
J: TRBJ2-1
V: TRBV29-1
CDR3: CSVEPGEYNEQFF
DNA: TGCAGCGTTGAACCGGGGGAGTACAATGAGCAGTTCTTC

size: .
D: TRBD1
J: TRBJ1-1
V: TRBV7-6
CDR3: CASSPGGVNTEAFF
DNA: TGTGCCAGCAGCCCAGGGGGAGTGAACACTGAAGCTTTCTTT

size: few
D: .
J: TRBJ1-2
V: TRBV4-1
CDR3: CASSQATGINYGYTF
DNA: TGCGCCAGCAGCCAAGCCACAGGGATTAACTATGGCTACACCTTC

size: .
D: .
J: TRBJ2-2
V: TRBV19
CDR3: CASTNRATGELFF
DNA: TGTGCCAGTACGAACAGGGCGACCGGGGAGCTGTTTTTT

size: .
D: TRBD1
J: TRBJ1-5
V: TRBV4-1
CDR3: CASSERDRGYQPQHF
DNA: TGCGCCAGCAGCGAACGGGACAGGGGTTATCAGCCCCAGCATTTT

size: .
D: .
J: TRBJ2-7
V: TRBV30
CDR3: CAWSQGYEQYF
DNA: TGTGCCTGGAGTCAGGGTTACGAGCAGTACTTC

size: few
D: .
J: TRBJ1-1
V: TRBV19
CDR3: CASSMGRGTEAFF
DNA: TGTGCCAGTAGTATGGGCAGGGGCACTGAAGCTTTCTTT

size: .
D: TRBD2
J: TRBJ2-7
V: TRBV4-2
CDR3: CASSLNGGASPYEQYF
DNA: TGTGCCAGCAGCCTAAACGGGGGGGCCAGCCCATACGAGCAGTACTTC

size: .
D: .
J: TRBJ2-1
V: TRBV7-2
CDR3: CASSLGLGPLNEQFF
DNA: TGTGCCAGCAGCCTCGGACTCGGCCCACTAAATGAGCAGTTCTTC

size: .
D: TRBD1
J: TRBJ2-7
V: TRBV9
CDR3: CASSPGQGLVHEQYF
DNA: TGTGCCAGCAGCCCAGGACAGGGGTTGGTTCACGAGCAGTACTTC

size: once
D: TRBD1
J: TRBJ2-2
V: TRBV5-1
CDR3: CASSLGDRTNTGELFF
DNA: TGCGCCAGCAGCCTCGGGGACAGGACGAACACCGGGGAGCTGTTTTTT

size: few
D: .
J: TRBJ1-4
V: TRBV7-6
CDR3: CASSAKYELQGSRANEKLFF
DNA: TGTGCCAGCAGCGCGAAATACGAATTGCAGGGAAGTCGCGCCAATGAAAAACTGTTTTTT

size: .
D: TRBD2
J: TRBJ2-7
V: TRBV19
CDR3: CATLGAGGRDEQYF
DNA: TGTGCCACACTGGGAGCGGGGGGGCGTGACGAGCAGTACTTC

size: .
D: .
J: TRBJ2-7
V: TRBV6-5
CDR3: CASVQGMGYEQYF
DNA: TGTGCCAGTGTACAGGGAATGGGCTACGAGCAGTACTTC

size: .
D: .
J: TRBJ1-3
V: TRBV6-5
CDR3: CASSDGEEGNTIYF
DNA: TGTGCCAGCAGTGATGGGGAGGAGGGAAACACCATATATTTT

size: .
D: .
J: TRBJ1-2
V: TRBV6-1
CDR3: CASSEGGGLGYGYTF
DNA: TGTGCCAGCAGTGAAGGGGGAGGGCTGGGCTATGGCTACACCTTC

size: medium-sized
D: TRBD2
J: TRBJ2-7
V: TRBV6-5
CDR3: CASSYGAGGPYEQYF
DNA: TGTGCCAGCAGTTACGGAGCGGGGGGCCCCTACGAGCAGTACTTC

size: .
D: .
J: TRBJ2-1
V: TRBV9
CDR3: CASSAPTSALGGEQFF
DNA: TGTGCCAGCAGCGCCCCTACGAGTGCCCTGGGAGGTGAGCAGTTCTTC

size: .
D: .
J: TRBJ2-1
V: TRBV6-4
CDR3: CASSDSGANNEQFF
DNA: TGTGCCAGCAGTGACTCGGGAGCTAACAATGAGCAGTTCTTC

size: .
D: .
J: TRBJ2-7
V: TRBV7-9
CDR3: CASSYTGIEQYF
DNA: TGTGCCAGCAGCTACACAGGGATCGAGCAGTACTTC

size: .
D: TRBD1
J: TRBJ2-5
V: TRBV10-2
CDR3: CASTGRGTETQYF
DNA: TGCGCCAGCACGGGCAGGGGGACGGAGACCCAGTACTTC

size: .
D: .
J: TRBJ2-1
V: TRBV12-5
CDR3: CASGLAPASVEFF
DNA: TGTGCTAGTGGTTTGGCCCCGGCGAGCGTGGAGTTCTTC

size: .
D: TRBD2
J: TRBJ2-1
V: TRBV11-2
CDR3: CASSPGLASNEQFF
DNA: TGTGCCAGCAGCCCGGGACTAGCGTCGAATGAGCAGTTCTTC

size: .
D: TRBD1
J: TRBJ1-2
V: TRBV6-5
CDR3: CASSYSTGLGYTF
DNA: TGTGCCAGCAGTTACTCGACAGGGCTTGGCTACACCTTC

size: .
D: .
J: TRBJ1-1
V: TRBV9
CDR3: CASSVSDRPDTEAFF
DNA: TGTGCCAGCAGCGTCTCGGACAGACCAGACACTGAAGCTTTCTTT

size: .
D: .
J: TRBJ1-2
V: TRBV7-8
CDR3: CASRAGAEGYTF
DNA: TGTGCCTCCAGGGCAGGGGCTGAAGGCTACACCTTC

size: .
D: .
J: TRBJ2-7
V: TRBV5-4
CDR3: CASSLDLYEQYF
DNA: TGTGCCAGCAGCTTGGATCTTTACGAGCAGTACTTC

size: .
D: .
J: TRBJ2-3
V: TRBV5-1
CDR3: CASSLWGGGADTQYF
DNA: TGCGCCAGCAGCTTGTGGGGGGGCGGCGCAGATACGCAGTATTTT

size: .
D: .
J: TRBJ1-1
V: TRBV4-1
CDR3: CASSQLTENTEAFF
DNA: TGCGCCAGCAGCCAACTGACAGAGAACACTGAAGCTTTCTTT

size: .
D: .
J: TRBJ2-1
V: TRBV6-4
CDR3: CASSDFGSEGSKQFF
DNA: TGTGCCAGCAGTGACTTTGGCAGCGAGGGTTCCAAGCAGTTCTTC

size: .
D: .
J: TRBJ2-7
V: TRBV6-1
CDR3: CASSFGRSYEQYF
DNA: TGTGCCAGCAGTTTCGGCAGGTCCTACGAGCAGTACTTC

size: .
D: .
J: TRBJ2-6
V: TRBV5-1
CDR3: CASKNPSTGDLSGANVLTF
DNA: TGCGCCAGCAAAAACCCCTCGACGGGTGACTTATCTGGGGCCAACGTCCTGACTTTC

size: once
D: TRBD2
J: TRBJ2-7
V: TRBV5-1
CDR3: CASSLKTGTSGSYEQYF
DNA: TGCGCCAGCAGCTTAAAAACCGGGACTAGCGGTTCCTACGAGCAGTACTTC

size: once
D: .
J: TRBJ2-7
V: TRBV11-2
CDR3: CASHLWDSSYEQYF
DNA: TGTGCCAGCCACCTGTGGGACTCCTCGTACGAGCAGTACTTC

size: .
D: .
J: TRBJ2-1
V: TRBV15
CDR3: CATSSWLPNEQFF
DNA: TGTGCCACCAGCAGTTGGCTCCCCAATGAGCAGTTCTTC

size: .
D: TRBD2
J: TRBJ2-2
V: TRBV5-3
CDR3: CARSVLAGVYTGELFF
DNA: TGTGCCAGAAGCGTCCTAGCGGGAGTGTACACCGGGGAGCTGTTTTTT

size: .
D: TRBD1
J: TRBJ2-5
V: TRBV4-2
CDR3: CASSQDQGQGLKTQYF
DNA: TGTGCCAGCAGCCAAGATCAAGGACAGGGTTTGAAGACCCAGTACTTC

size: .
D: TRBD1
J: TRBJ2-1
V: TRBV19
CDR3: CASGQVSGDEQFF
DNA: TGTGCCAGTGGACAGGTCTCGGGCGATGAGCAGTTCTTC

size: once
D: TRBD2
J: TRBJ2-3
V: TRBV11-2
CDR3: CASSLVIAGATDTQYF
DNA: TGTGCCAGCAGCTTAGTCATAGCGGGGGCCACAGATACGCAGTATTTT